The clone carrying this TCR beta chain was seen repeatedly, ten times or more. Its target is unknown. The CDR3 consists of 15 residues. The V gene's germline CDR1 is MNHNS and CDR2 SASEGT. Trimming left V 3 bases short and J 1 base short, with 9 bases between. This specimen comes from a study of breast tumors, draining lymph nodes, adjacent tissues. Study-wide results and caveats: Tumor repertoires ranked between lymph nodes and nontumor tissue in diversity, with V and J gene preferences. Tumor and nontumor repertoires were significantly more similar in luminal-like than in basal-like breast cancer. Data only fit, rather than demonstrated, lymph node origin of most tumor T cells. Most tumor T cells seemingly derive from lymph node, then expand in tumor.

TCRdb redid the calling of the multiplex PCR reads with MiXCR, one entry per CDR3 protein. This sample has about 47,000 distinct CDR3 sequences, with about 21% found just once. The sequencing input was breast tumor tissue. This chain connects TRBV6-1 to TRBJ2-2, with D maybe TRBD1 (5 bases). The TCR comes from a female donor with breast cancer. Some clones in this sample may be carry-over from other donors' samples. CDR3 sequence reads: CASSDRTGNTGELFF. In DNA, the CDR3 is TGTGCCAGCAGTGACCGAACAGGGAACACCGGGGAGCTGTTTTTT.